This is a list of T cell receptor beta chains from one sample in a study of blood T cell repertoires in COVID-19. Assay used: immunoSEQ multiplex PCR; TCRdb lists only in-frame clones, some missing. The sample includes 120,000 to 150,000 clones, about 91% seen only once; the top ten take about 28%. The material sequenced was peripheral blood. The origin of the receptors is a human donor in a cohort sampled during active COVID-19. CDR3s include the opening cysteine and the closing phenylalanine or tryptophan. The D gene is left open where the match is weak. Only part of the rows carry a size: once, few, many, or a class if the clone is expanded.

d_call j_call v_call clone_size cdr3_nt cdr3_aa
- TRBJ2-3 TRBV27 - TGTGCCAGCAGGGACAGCTCAGTTTATACGCAGTATTTT CASRDSSVYTQYF
TRBD1 TRBJ2-5 TRBV7-2 - TGTGCCAGCAGCTTATTGCGCAGGGGGCTAGAGACCCAGTACTTC CASSLLRRGLETQYF
TRBD1 TRBJ2-7 TRBV25-1 - TGTGCCAGCAGTGAAATGAACAGGGGCTACGAGCAGTACTTC CASSEMNRGYEQYF
TRBD2 TRBJ2-3 TRBV5-1 - TGCGCCAGCAGCTCACTAGCGGGGGGAGGTGTTGATACGCAGTATTTT CASSSLAGGGVDTQYF
- TRBJ2-7 TRBV5-5 - TGTGCCAGCAGCTTGGCGGGGACACTTTCCTACGAGCAGTACTTC CASSLAGTLSYEQYF
TRBD1 TRBJ1-2 TRBV6-2/TRBV6-3 - TGTGCCAGCAGTTACTCGGGGACAGGGGTTGGCGGCTACACCTTC CASSYSGTGVGGYTF
- TRBJ2-1 TRBV7-3 - TGTGCCAGCAGCTCCAGGGGAGATGAGCAGTTCTTC CASSSRGDEQFF
TRBD2 TRBJ2-1 TRBV24-1 - TGTGCCACCAGTGATGGTCCTAGCGGATCCTACAATGAGCAGTTCTTC CATSDGPSGSYNEQFF
- TRBJ2-1 TRBV24-1 - TGTGCCACCAGTGATGGGGTTTGGGCGGGGCAGGGGGATGAGCAGTTCTTC CATSDGVWAGQGDEQFF
- TRBJ2-6 TRBV19 - TGTGCCAGTAGTATCACATCCGGGACTGCCTCCCCAGGGGCCAACGTCCTGACTTTC CASSITSGTASPGANVLTF
- TRBJ2-7 TRBV5-1 - TGCGCCAGCAGCATGCAGGGGCCTACCTACGAGCAGTACTTC CASSMQGPTYEQYF
TRBD2 TRBJ2-2 TRBV15 once TGTGCCACCAGTTTGGACGGGACTAGCTACGCCGGGGAGCTGTTTTTT CATSLDGTSYAGELFF
- TRBJ2-3 TRBV9 - TGTGCCAGCAGCGTAGGAGGTTCGGGCTTGAGGGCCACAGATACGCAGTATTTT CASSVGGSGLRATDTQYF
- TRBJ2-2 TRBV27 few TGTGCCAGCAGTGTCGGGACTGGCCCAGGGGAGCTGTTTTTT CASSVGTGPGELFF
- TRBJ1-6 TRBV24-1 - TGTGCCACCAGTTGGGGGGAAGGATCACCCCTCCACTTT CATSWGEGSPLHF
- TRBJ2-5 TRBV9 - TGTGCCAGCAGCTCCACCGTTGGCGGGGCACAAGAGACCCAGTACTTC CASSSTVGGAQETQYF
- TRBJ1-1 TRBV6-4 - TGTGCCAGCAGGGCGGACAGTCACACTGAAGCTTTCTTT CASRADSHTEAFF
- TRBJ2-5 TRBV7-9 - TGTGCCAGCACCGTTCAGGGTGGCCTAGAGACCCAGTACTTC CASTVQGGLETQYF
- TRBJ2-3 TRBV11-2 - TGTGCCAGCGGGAGTCTATACCCATGGGAGTTAAGCACAGATACGCAGTATTTT CASGSLYPWELSTDTQYF
- TRBJ1-6 TRBV6-4 - TGTGCCAGCAGGGGAGACTCGAAACCCCTCCACTTT CASRGDSKPLHF
- TRBJ2-5 TRBV30 - TGTGCCTGGAGGGGGACTTATCGGGAAGAGACCCAGTACTTC CAWRGTYREETQYF
TRBD1 TRBJ2-2 TRBV19 - TGTGCCAGTAGGACAGGGTTCCACAGGGAGTCCGGGGAGCTGTTTTTT CASRTGFHRESGELFF
- TRBJ2-3 TRBV7-3 - TGTGCCAGCAGCTTAAACCCCAGGGGATCGGCAGATACGCAGTATTTT CASSLNPRGSADTQYF
- TRBJ2-1 TRBV6-5 - TGTGCCAGCAGTTTCAGCGACAATGAGCAGTTCTTC CASSFSDNEQFF
- TRBJ2-7 TRBV5-4 - TGTGCCAGCAGCTATCCGGGCTCCTACGAGCAGTACTTC CASSYPGSYEQYF
TRBD1 TRBJ1-5 TRBV2 - TGTGCCAGCTGGGGACAGGGGTATAACCAGCCCCAGCATTTT CASWGQGYNQPQHF
TRBD1 TRBJ1-2 TRBV30 - TGTGCCTGGAGTTTCCGGACAGGCTCGACCTTC CAWSFRTGSTF